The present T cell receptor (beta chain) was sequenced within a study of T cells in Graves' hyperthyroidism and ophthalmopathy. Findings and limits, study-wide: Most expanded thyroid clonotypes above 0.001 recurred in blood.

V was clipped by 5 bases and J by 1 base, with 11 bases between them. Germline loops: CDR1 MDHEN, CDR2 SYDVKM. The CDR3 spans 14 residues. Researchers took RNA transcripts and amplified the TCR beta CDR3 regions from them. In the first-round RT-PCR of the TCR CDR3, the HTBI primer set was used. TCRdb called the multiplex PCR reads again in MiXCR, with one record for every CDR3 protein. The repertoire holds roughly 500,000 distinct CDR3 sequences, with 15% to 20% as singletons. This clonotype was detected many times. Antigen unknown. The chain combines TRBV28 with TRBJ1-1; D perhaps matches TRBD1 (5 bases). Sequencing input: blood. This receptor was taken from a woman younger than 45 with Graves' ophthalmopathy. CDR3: CASSHDSTNTEAFF. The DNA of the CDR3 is TGTGCCAGCAGTCACGACAGCACGAACACTGAAGCTTTCTTT.